These 28 T cell receptor beta chains were sequenced from one sample in a study of T cells after posttransplantation cyclophosphamide. Assay: immunoSEQ multiplex PCR; the TCRdb copy retains only in-frame clones and omits some. The table has about 40,000 clones, about nine tenths seen once. Busulfan-fludarabine conditioning, marrow transplant, and cyclophosphamide on days +3 and +4 were administered. The sequencing here drew on PBMCs, taken around 63 days after allogeneic stem cell transplant with posttransplant cyclophosphamide. The origin of the receptors is a male patient over 55 who received an allogeneic stem cell transplant from a related donor and was CMV-positive. Some T cells may be transferred from the graft donor.

The chain couples TRBV30 to TRBJ1-6; D is undetermined. CDR3 length: 13 amino acids. With 2 bases removed from V and 6 bases from J, the gap between germline ends came to 8 bases. The germline V gene encodes CDR1 GTSNPN and CDR2 SVGIG (reference sequence). CDR3 amino acids: CAWSFLSNSPLHF. DNA for the CDR3: TGTGCCTGGAGTTTCCTATCTAATTCACCCCTCCACTTT. Drawing the rest from reference TRBV30 and TRBJ1-6, the complete variable domain is SQTIHQWPATLVQPVGSPLSLECTVEGTSNPNLYWYRQAAGRGLQLLFYSVGIGQISSEVPQNLSASRPQDRQFILSSKKLLLSDSGFYLCAWSFLSNSPLHFGNGTRLTVT.

This chain joins TRBV2 and TRBJ2-6; tentative D call: TRBD1 (5 bases). Trimming took 6 bases from V and 1 from J, leaving 10 bases between them. Germline CDR1 SNHLY, CDR2 FYNNEI. This CDR3 is 15 amino acids long. In DNA, the CDR3 is TGTGCCAGCAGCGTAACAGGTTCTGGGGCCAACGTCCTGACTTTC. Its protein is CASSVTGSGANVLTF.

This chain joins TRBV19 and TRBJ1-4; no clear D. Germline CDR1 is LNHDA and CDR2 is SQIVND (reference sequence). CDR3 length: 15 residues. V gave up 3 bases and J gave up 2 bases, with 10 bases separating them. The CDR3 reads CASSIGGWTNEKLFF. DNA of the CDR3: TGTGCCAGTAGTATCGGAGGGTGGACTAATGAAAAACTGTTTTTT.

The rearrangement uses TRBV30 and TRBJ2-2, with 7 bases matching TRBD1. The CDR3 runs 15 residues. The trim removed 0 bases at V and 7 bases at J, leaving 8 bases unmatched. The V gene's germline CDR1 is GTSNPN and CDR2 SVGIG (reference sequence). The CDR3: CAWSVGTAGVGELFF. CDR3 DNA: TGTGCCTGGAGTGTAGGGACAGCCGGAGTCGGGGAGCTGTTTTTT.

Notes on this clone: One junction end does not reproduce the germline sequence, and a read error may be involved. V and J are TRBV5-4 and TRBJ2-5; the match to TRBD2 covers 7 bases. The V gene's germline CDR1 is SGHNT and CDR2 YYREEE (reference sequence). This CDR3 has 16 residues. This CDR3 reads CASSARGGLAQGTQYF. CDR3 in DNA: TGTGCCAGCAGCGCGAGGGGAGGGCTGGCTCAAGGGACCCAGTACTTC.

The chain uses TRBV5-4 and TRBJ1-6; a weak D match, TRBD1 (6 bases). CDR3 length equals 15 residues. V shed 3 bases and J shed 8 bases, with 15 bases lying between them. CDR1 and CDR2 (germline): SGHNT, YYREEE (reference sequence). The CDR3 DNA is TGTGCCAGCAGCTCCGGGACAACGAAGGATTCACCCCTCCACTTT. It yields the protein CASSSGTTKDSPLHF.

The chain has TRBV4-2 and TRBJ2-7; a possible D gene is TRBD1 (5 bases). CDR1 is LGHNA and CDR2 is YNFKEQ in the germline V gene. Trimming cost V 9 bases and J 3 bases, with 15 bases left between them. The CDR3 runs to 13 residues. Here the CDR3 reads CASGQGDFYEQYF. CDR3 nucleotides: TGTGCCAGTGGGCAGGGCGATTTCTACGAGCAGTACTTC.

This clone appeared once. The CDR3 sequence: CASSYLKRRGATEAFF. In DNA, the CDR3 is TGTGCCAGCAGTTACCTTAAACGCAGGGGGGCCACTGAAGCTTTCTTT. The rearrangement links TRBV6-5 to TRBJ1-1; TRBD1 agrees at 7 bases. The CDR3 runs to 16 residues. Germline V gene lookup returns CDR1 MNHEY and CDR2 SVGAGI. With 2 bases clipped from V and 4 bases from J, the junction kept 10 bases outside the gene matches.

The rearrangement joins TRBV5-1 to TRBJ2-3, with TRBD1 matching over 8 bases. CDR1 and CDR2 from the germline V gene are SGHRS and YFSETQ. This CDR3 has 16 amino acids. Trimming removed 1 base from V and 3 bases from J; junction bases left unmatched: 7. This CDR3 is CASSLTGTGLTDTQYF. The DNA of the CDR3 is TGCGCCAGCAGCTTGACCGGGACAGGACTAACAGATACGCAGTATTTT.

This CDR3 is CAIKGEGETQYF. CDR3 bases: TGTGCCATCAAGGGGGAGGGGGAGACCCAGTACTTC. The gene calls are TRBV10-3 and TRBJ2-5, with a tentative D call TRBD2 (7 bases). CDR3 length equals 12 residues. CDR1 ENHRY and CDR2 SYGVKD come from the germline V gene. Trimming shortened V by 7 bases and J by 5 bases, and 11 bases separated the two germline ends.

CDR3: CASSLTSGGANEQFF. Written as DNA, the CDR3 is TGTGCCAGCAGTTTGACTAGCGGGGGGGCCAACGAGCAGTTCTTC. V gene TRBV5-6 combines with J gene TRBJ2-1, with 14 bases fitting TRBD2. Losses at the gene ends were 5 bases for V and 10 bases for J; bases not matched to a gene: 8. CDR1 is SGHDT, CDR2 YYEEEE, per germline. The length of the CDR3 is 15 residues.

The count of this clone is one. The V and J genes are TRBV27 and TRBJ1-1, with D possibly matching TRBD1 (6 bases). The CDR3 runs 15 residues. CDR1 is MNHEY and CDR2 is SMNVEV in the germline V gene (reference sequence). V lost 0 bases, J lost 7 bases, and 15 bases lay in between. The CDR3 spells CASSLSPTGQSEAFF. CDR3 coding DNA: TGTGCCAGCAGTTTATCCCCCACAGGACAGAGTGAAGCTTTCTTT.

J is TRBJ1-2 and V is TRBV12-5, with TRBD1 identical over 9 bases. V shed 2 bases and J 2 bases; nucleotides not matched to a gene: 3. The CDR3 is 15 residues long. Germline CDR1 is LGHNT and CDR2 is FRNRAP. In DNA, the CDR3 is TGTGCTAGTGGTTTGTCGACAGGGGGGAACTATGGCTACACCTTC. It is translated as CASGLSTGGNYGYTF.

The J gene is TRBJ1-5, the V gene TRBV5-6, with D hard to call. The CDR3 totals 15 residues. The germline gives CDR1 SGHDT, CDR2 YYEEEE. With 2 bases removed from V and 0 bases from J, the gap between germline ends came to 9 bases. The CDR3 DNA follows: TGTGCCAGCAGCTTTCGATTACTTAGCAATCAGCCCCAGCATTTT. Amino acids: CASSFRLLSNQPQHF.

The chain employs TRBV5-1 and TRBJ1-3; D gene unclear. There are 17 residues in the CDR3. From germline, CDR1 is SGHRS and CDR2 YFSETQ. The V and J ends lost 1 base and 0 bases respectively, with 14 bases between them. DNA of the CDR3: TGCGCCAGCAGCTTGTCGGATACAGCTCTCTCTGGAAACACCATATATTTT. Translating it yields CASSLSDTALSGNTIYF.

The chain's CDR3 is CASSIGLAYEQYF. In DNA form, the CDR3 reads TGTGCCAGTAGTATTGGACTGGCCTACGAGCAGTACTTC. The gene calls are TRBV19 and TRBJ2-7; perhaps TRBD2 as D (5 bases). CDR1 is LNHDA and CDR2 is SQIVND in the germline V gene (reference sequence). The CDR3 has 13 amino acids. The V end was cut by 3 bases, the J end by 2 bases, with 8 bases between.

The chain employs TRBV10-3 and TRBJ2-3, with 7 bases aligning to TRBD1. V shed 2 bases, J shed 0 bases, and the junction held 8 bases outside the gene matches. CDR1 and CDR2 from the germline V gene are ENHRY and SYGVKD. The CDR3 runs 17 residues. CDR3 amino acids: CAISEPQGLVSTDTQYF. The CDR3 bases are TGTGCCATCAGTGAGCCACAGGGGTTAGTCAGCACAGATACGCAGTATTTT.

The chain recombines TRBV19 with TRBJ2-7, with D perhaps matching TRBD2 (6 bases). The germline CDR1 and CDR2 sequences are LNHDA and SQIVND (reference sequence). Deletions cut 4 bases from V and 0 bases from J, with 10 bases between. The length of the CDR3 is 14 residues. DNA for the CDR3: TGTGCCAGTAGTAGCGGGGTTCACTCCTACGAGCAGTACTTC. Protein: CASSSGVHSYEQYF.

The chain employs TRBV19 and TRBJ1-5, with 8 nucleotides matching TRBD1. Germline CDR1 is LNHDA and CDR2 is SQIVND (reference sequence). The CDR3 contains 15 residues. The junction had 12 bases not matched to a gene; V was cut back by 7 bases and J by 7 bases. CDR3 coding DNA: TGTGCCAGTAAAGCAGGGGGCGCGGGGAACCAGCCCCAGCATTTT. Its translation is CASKAGGAGNQPQHF.

The gene calls are TRBV10-3 and TRBJ2-3, with TRBD2 matching over 10 bases. CDR1 is ENHRY and CDR2 is SYGVKD in the germline V gene. The CDR3 runs 15 residues. Trimming at V came to 5 bases and at J to 1 base, leaving 3 bases not matched to a gene. The CDR3 reads CAISLGTSGTDTQYF. As DNA, the CDR3 is TGTGCCATCAGTCTTGGGACTAGCGGCACAGATACGCAGTATTTT.

The gene calls are TRBV11-2 and TRBJ1-5, with D tentatively TRBD1 (6 bases). Germline V lookup: CDR1 SGHAT, CDR2 FQNNGV. This CDR3 contains 13 residues. Deletions cut 0 bases from V and 11 bases from J, with 11 bases between. The CDR3 is CASSLEGAGAQHF. In DNA form, the CDR3 reads TGTGCCAGCAGCTTAGAAGGCGCAGGGGCCCAGCATTTT. Together with reference TRBV11-2 and TRBJ1-5, the CDR3 gives the full variable domain: EAGVAQSPRYKIIEKRQSVAFWCNPISGHATLYWYQQILGQGPKLLIQFQNNGVVDDSQLPKDRFSAERLKGVDSTLKIQPAKLEDSAVYLCASSLEGAGAQHFGDGTRLSIL.

The chain joins TRBV6-4 to TRBJ1-2; no clear D gene. Germline V gene sequence: CDR1 MRHNA, CDR2 SNTAGT. This CDR3 contains 16 residues. The V end lost 4 bases, the J end lost 0 bases, and 15 bases lay between the germline ends. This CDR3 reads CASSVIQDVSNYGYTF. The CDR3 nucleotides read TGTGCCAGCAGTGTAATCCAGGATGTTTCTAACTATGGCTACACCTTC.

The genes are TRBV27 and TRBJ1-2; D might be TRBD1 (6 bases). The ends were cut back, 3 bases at V and 3 bases at J, with 8 bases in the middle. Germline assignment: CDR1 MNHEY and CDR2 SMNVEV (reference sequence). The CDR3 spans 13 residues. CDR3 DNA: TGTGCCAGCAGTTTTCGGACAGACTATGGCTACACCTTC. This gives the protein CASSFRTDYGYTF.

This clone has a handful of counts. V gene TRBV4-1 combines with J gene TRBJ1-5, with a possible D match to TRBD1 (5 bases). The length of the CDR3 is 13 residues. Per the germline V gene, CDR1 is MGHRA and CDR2 is YSYEKL. Deletions cut 4 bases from V and 7 bases from J, with 11 bases between. The CDR3 sequence: CASSLKDTQPQHF. The CDR3 bases are TGCGCCAGCAGCCTTAAGGACACCCAGCCCCAGCATTTT.

The V gene is TRBV11-2, the J gene TRBJ1-2; the match to TRBD1 covers 8 bases. This CDR3 region has 15 residues. Germline V gene sequence: CDR1 SGHAT, CDR2 FQNNGV. V lost 1 base and J lost 3; bases outside the gene matches: 4. CDR3 DNA: TGTGCCAGCAGCTTAGTGGCAGGGGGCGACTATGGCTACACCTTC. It encodes CASSLVAGGDYGYTF.

The CDR3 protein is CASSPVRKGLTINYGYTF. DNA of the CDR3: TGTGCCAGCAGCCCCGTTCGAAAGGGACTTACTATAAACTATGGCTACACCTTC. The chain employs TRBV7-8 and TRBJ1-2, with D maybe TRBD1 (5 bases). Germline values: CDR1 SGHVS, CDR2 FQNEAQ. V lost 5 bases and J 2 bases, leaving 24 bases between the germline ends. The CDR3 has 18 residues.

This chain joins TRBV29-1 and TRBJ1-1; 7 positions agree with TRBD1. Germline lookup yields CDR1 SQVTM and CDR2 ANQGSEA. Trimming removed 7 bases from V and 0 bases from J; junction bases left unmatched: 5. The CDR3 has 13 residues. As DNA, the CDR3 is TGCAGCGCTTCAGGGGGAATGAACACTGAAGCTTTCTTT. It is translated as CSASGGMNTEAFF.

The table lists this clone with a count of one. The chain carries TRBV18 and TRBJ1-2; a possible D gene is TRBD1 (5 bases). Looked up from germline, CDR1 is KGHSH and CDR2 is LQKENI. V shed 3 bases and J shed 4 bases, with 12 bases lying between them. This CDR3 has 14 amino acids. This CDR3 reads CASSPARQGYGYTF. The CDR3 nucleotides are TGTGCCAGCTCACCCGCCCGGCAGGGCTATGGCTACACCTTC.